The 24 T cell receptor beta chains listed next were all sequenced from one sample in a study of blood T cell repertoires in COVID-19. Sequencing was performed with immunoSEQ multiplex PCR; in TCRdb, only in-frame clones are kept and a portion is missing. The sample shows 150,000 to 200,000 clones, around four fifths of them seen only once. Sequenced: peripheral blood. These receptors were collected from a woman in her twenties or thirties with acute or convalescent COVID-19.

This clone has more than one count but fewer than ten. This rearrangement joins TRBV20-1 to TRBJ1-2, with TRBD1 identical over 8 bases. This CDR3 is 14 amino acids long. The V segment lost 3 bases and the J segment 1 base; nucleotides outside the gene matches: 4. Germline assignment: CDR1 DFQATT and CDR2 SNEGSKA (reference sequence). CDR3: CSASPQGGNYGYTF. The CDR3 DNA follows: TGCAGTGCTAGTCCACAGGGGGGTAACTATGGCTACACCTTC.

CDR3 nucleotides: TGTGCCAGCAGCCCCTGGACTAGCTACGAGCAGTACTTC. Protein sequence: CASSPWTSYEQYF. The J gene is TRBJ2-7, the V gene TRBV7-2; 7 positions match TRBD2. This CDR3 has 13 residues. J was trimmed by 3 bases and V by 5 bases; bases with no gene match: 4. From germline, CDR1 is SGHTA and CDR2 FQGNSA. Full variable domain (missing parts from reference TRBV7-2 and TRBJ2-7): GAGVSQSPSNKVTEKGKDVELRCDPISGHTALYWYRQSLGQGLEFLIYFQGNSAPDKSGLPSDRFSAERTGGSVSTLTIQRTQQEDSAVYLCASSPWTSYEQYFGPGTRLTVT.

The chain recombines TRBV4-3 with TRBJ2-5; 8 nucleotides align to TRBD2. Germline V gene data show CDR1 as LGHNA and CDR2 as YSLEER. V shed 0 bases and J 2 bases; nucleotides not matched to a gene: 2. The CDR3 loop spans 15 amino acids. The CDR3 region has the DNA TGCGCCAGCAGCCAAGAGGGCGGGGGGCAAGAGACCCAGTACTTC. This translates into CASSQEGGGQETQYF.

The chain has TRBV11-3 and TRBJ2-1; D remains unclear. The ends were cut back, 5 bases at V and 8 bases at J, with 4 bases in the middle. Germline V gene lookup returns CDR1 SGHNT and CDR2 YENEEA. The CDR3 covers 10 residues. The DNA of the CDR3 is TGTGCCAGCAGCCCTTATGAGCAGTTCTTC. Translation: CASSPYEQFF.

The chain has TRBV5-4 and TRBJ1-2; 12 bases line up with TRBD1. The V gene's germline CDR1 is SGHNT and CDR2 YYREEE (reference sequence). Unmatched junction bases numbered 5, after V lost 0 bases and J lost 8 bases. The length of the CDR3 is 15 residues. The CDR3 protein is CASSLGDRGRRGYTF. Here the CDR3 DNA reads TGTGCCAGCAGCTTGGGGGACAGGGGGCGACGCGGCTACACCTTC.

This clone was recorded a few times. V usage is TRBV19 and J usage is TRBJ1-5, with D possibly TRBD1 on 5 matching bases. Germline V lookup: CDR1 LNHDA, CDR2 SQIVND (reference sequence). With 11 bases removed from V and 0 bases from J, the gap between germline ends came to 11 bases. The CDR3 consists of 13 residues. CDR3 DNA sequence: TGTGCCGCGGGACTTTATAGCAATCAGCCCCAGCATTTT. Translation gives CAAGLYSNQPQHF.

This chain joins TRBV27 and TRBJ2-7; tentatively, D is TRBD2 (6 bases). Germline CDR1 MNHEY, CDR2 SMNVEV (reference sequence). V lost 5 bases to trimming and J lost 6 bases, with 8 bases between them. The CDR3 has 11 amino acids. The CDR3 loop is CASSRLGEQYF. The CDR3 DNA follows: TGTGCCAGCAGTAGACTAGGCGAGCAGTACTTC.

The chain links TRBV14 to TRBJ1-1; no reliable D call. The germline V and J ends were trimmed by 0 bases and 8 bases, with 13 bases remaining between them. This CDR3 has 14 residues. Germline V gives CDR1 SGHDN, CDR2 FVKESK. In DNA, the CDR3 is TGTGCCAGCAGCCAAGAATTAATCACACCCGAAGCTTTCTTT. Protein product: CASSQELITPEAFF.

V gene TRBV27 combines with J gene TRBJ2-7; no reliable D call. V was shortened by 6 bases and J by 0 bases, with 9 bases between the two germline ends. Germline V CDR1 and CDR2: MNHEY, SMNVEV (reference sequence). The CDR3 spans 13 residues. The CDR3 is CASSIRVSYEQYF. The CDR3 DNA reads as TGTGCCAGCAGCATTCGCGTCTCCTACGAGCAGTACTTC.

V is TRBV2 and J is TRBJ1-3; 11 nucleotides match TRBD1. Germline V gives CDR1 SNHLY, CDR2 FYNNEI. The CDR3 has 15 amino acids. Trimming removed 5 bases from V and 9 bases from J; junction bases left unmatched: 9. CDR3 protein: CASSYNPGTGGTIYF. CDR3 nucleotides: TGTGCCAGCAGTTATAATCCCGGGACAGGGGGCACCATATATTTT.

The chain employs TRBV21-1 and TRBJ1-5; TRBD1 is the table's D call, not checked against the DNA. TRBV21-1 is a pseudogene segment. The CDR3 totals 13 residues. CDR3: CAKKQGCRQPQHF. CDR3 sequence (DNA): TGTGCCAAGAAACAGGGATGTAGACAGCCCCAGCATTTT.

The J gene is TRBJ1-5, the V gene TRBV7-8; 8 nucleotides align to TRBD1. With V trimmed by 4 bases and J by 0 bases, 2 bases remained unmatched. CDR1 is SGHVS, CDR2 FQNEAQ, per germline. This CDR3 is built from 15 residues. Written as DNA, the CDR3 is TGTGCCAGCAGCTCTGACAGGGGTAGCAATCAGCCCCAGCATTTT. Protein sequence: CASSSDRGSNQPQHF.

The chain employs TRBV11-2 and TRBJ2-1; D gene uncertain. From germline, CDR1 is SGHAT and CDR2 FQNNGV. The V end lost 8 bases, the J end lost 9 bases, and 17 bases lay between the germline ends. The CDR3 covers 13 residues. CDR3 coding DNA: TGTGCCAGCCGCCCATTTACAGCTGGTGAGCAGTTCTTC. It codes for CASRPFTAGEQFF.

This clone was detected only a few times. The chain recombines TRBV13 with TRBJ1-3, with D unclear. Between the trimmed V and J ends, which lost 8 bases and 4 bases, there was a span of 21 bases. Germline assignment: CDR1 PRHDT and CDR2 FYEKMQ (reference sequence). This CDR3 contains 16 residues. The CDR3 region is CASERAGELGGNTIYF. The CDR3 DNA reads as TGTGCCAGCGAGCGCGCTGGGGAGTTAGGGGGAAACACCATATATTTT.

CDR3 protein: CASSRSSNQPQHF. CDR3 DNA sequence: TGTGCCAGCAGTCGCAGTAGCAATCAGCCCCAGCATTTT. The chain is built from TRBV6-5 and TRBJ1-5; no firm D call. CDR3 length: 13 residues. CDR1 MNHEY and CDR2 SVGAGI come from the germline V gene. The V and J ends lost 5 bases and 0 bases respectively, with 5 bases between them.

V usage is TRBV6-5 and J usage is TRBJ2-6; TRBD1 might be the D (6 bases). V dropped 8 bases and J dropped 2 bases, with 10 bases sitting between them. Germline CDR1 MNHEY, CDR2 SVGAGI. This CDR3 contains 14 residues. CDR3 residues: CASEYRAGANVLTF. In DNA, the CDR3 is TGTGCCAGCGAGTACAGGGCTGGGGCCAACGTCCTGACTTTC.

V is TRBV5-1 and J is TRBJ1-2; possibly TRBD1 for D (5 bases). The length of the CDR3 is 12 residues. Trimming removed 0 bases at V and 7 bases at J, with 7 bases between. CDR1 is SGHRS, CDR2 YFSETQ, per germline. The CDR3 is CASSLAGIGYTF. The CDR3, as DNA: TGCGCCAGCAGCTTGGCAGGGATTGGCTACACCTTC. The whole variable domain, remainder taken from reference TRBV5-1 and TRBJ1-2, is KAGVTQTPRYLIKTRGQQVTLSCSPISGHRSVSWYQQTPGQGLQFLFEYFSETQRNKGNFPGRFSGRQFSNSRSEMNVSTLELGDSALYLCASSLAGIGYTFGSGTRLTVV.

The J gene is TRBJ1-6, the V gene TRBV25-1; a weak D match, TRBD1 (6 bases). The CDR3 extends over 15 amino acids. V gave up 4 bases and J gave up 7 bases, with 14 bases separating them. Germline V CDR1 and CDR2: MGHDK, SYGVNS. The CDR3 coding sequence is TGTGCCAGCAGTGTGACAGGCAAGAGGAATTCACCCCTCCACTTT. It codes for CASSVTGKRNSPLHF.

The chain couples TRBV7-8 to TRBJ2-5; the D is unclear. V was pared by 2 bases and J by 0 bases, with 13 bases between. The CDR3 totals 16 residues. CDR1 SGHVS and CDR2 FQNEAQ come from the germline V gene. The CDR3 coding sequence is TGTGCCAGCAGCTTAAAATTCGCCGGGTACCAAGAGACCCAGTACTTC. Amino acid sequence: CASSLKFAGYQETQYF.

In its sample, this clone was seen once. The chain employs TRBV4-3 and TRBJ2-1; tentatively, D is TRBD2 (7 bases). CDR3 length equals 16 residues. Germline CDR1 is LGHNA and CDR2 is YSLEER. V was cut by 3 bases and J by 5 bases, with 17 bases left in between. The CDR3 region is CASSQRGGLSDNEQFF. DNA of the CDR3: TGCGCCAGCAGCCAGAGAGGGGGACTAAGTGACAATGAGCAGTTCTTC.

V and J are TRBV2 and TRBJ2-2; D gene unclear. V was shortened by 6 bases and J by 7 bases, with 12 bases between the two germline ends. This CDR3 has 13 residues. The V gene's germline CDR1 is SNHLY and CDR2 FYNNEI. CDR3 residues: CASSDTSIGELFF. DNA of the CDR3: TGTGCCAGCAGCGACACATCGATCGGGGAGCTGTTTTTT.

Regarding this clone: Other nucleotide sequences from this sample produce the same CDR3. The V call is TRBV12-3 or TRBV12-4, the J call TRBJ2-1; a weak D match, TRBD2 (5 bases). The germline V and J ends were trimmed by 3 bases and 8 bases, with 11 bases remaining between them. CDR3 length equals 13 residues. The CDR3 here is CASSFRGGDEQFF. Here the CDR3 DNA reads TGTGCCAGCAGTTTCCGGGGTGGGGATGAGCAGTTCTTC.

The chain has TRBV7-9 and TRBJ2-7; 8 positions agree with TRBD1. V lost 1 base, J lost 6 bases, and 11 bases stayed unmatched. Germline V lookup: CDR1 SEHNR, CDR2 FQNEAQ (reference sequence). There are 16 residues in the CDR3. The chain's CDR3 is CASSLGDRGILREQYF. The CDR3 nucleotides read TGTGCCAGCAGCTTAGGTGACAGGGGAATACTCCGCGAGCAGTACTTC.

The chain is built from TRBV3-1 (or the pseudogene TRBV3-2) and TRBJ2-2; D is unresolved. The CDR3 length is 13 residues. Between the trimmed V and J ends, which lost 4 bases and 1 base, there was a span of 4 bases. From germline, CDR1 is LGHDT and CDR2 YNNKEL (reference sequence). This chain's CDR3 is CASSRVNTGELFF. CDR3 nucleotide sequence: TGTGCCAGCAGCCGCGTGAACACCGGGGAGCTGTTTTTT.